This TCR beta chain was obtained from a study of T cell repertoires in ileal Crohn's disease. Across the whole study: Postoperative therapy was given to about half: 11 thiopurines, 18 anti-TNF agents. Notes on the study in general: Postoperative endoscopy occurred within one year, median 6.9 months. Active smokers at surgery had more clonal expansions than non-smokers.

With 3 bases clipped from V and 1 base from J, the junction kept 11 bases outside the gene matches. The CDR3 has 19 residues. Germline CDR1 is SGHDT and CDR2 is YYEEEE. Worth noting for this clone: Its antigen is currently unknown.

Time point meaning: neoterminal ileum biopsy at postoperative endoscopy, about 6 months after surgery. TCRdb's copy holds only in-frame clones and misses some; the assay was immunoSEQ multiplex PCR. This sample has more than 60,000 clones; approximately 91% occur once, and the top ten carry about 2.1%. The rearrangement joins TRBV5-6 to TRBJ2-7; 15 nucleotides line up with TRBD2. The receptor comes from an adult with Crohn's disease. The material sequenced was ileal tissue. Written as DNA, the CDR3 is TGTGCCAGCAGCTGGACAGGGACTAGCGGGGGGATTCGGTCCTACGAGCAGTACGTC. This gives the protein CASSWTGTSGGIRSYEQYV.